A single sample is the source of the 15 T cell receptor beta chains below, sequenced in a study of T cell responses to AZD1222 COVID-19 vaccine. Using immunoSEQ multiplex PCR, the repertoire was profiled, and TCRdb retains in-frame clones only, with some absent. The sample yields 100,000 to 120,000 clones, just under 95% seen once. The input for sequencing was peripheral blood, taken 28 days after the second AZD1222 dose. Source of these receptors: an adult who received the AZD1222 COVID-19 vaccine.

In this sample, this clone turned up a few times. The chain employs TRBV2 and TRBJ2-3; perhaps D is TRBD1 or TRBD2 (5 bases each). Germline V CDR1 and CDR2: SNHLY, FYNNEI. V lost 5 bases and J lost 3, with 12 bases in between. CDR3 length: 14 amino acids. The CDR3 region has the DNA TGTGCCAGCAGTCCCGGGGCCCCAACAGATACGCAGTATTTT. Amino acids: CASSPGAPTDTQYF.

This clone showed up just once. The CDR3 is CASSRPQETQYF. CDR3 sequence (DNA): TGTGCCAGCAGTCGGCCCCAAGAGACCCAGTACTTC. This chain joins TRBV6-5 and TRBJ2-5; D not certain. Germline lookup yields CDR1 MNHEY and CDR2 SVGAGI. The CDR3 loop spans 12 amino acids. Trimming shortened V by 5 bases and J by 1 base, and 5 bases separated the two germline ends.

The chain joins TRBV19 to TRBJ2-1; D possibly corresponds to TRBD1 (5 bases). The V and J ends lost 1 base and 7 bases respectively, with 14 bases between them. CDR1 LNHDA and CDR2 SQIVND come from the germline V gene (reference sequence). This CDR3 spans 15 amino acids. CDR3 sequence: CASSIAQGLTNEQFF. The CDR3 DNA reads TGTGCCAGTAGTATAGCGCAGGGTCTGACGAATGAGCAGTTCTTC.

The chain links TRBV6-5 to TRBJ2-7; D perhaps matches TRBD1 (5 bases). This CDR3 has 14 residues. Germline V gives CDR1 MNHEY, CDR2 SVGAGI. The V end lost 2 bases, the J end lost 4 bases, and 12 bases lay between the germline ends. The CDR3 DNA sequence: TGTGCCAGCAGTTACGCAGGGATTCTTTACGAGCAGTACTTC. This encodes CASSYAGILYEQYF.

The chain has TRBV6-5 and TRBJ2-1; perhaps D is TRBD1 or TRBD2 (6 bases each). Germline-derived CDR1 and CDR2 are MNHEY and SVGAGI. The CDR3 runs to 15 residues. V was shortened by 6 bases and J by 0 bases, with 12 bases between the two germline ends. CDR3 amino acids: CASSQTGASYNEQFF. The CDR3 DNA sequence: TGTGCCAGCAGCCAAACGGGGGCCTCCTACAATGAGCAGTTCTTC.

CDR3 region: CASSRGGGTPLHF. CDR3 DNA: TGTGCCAGCAGCCGCGGGGGCGGGACACCCCTCCACTTT. This sequence joins TRBV3-1 (or the pseudogene TRBV3-2) and TRBJ1-6; TRBD1 might be the D (6 bases). V lost 4 bases and J 11 bases, leaving 12 bases between the germline ends. Looked up from germline, CDR1 is LGHDT and CDR2 is YNNKEL (reference sequence). The CDR3 length is 13 residues.

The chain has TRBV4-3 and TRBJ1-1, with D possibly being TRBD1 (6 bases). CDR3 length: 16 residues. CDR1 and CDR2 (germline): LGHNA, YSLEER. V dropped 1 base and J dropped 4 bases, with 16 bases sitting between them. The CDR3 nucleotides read TGCGCCAGCAGCCAAGGACCAGGACAGTTGATCACTGAAGCTTTCTTT. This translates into CASSQGPGQLITEAFF.

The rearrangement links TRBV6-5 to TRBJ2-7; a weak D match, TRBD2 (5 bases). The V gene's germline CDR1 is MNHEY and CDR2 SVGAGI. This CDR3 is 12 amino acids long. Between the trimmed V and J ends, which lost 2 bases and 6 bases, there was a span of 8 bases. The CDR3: CASSYRGLEQYF. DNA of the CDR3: TGTGCCAGCAGTTACCGCGGGCTCGAGCAGTACTTC.

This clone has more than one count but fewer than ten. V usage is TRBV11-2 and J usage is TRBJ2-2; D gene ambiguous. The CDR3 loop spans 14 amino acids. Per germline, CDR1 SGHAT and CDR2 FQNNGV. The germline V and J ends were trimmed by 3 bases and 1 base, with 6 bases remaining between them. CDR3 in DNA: TGTGCCAGCAGCTTTTTACGGAACACCGGGGAGCTGTTTTTT. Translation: CASSFLRNTGELFF.

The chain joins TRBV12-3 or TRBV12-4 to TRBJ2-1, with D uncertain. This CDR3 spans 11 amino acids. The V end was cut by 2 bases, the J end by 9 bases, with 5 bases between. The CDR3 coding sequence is TGTGCCAGCAGTTTAATCTCTGAGCAGTTCTTC. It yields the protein CASSLISEQFF.

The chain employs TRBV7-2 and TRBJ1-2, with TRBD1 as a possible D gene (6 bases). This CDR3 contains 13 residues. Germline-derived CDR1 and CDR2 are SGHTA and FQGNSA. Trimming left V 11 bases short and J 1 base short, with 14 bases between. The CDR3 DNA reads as TGTGCCGGAAAAACAGGGAGTAACTATGGCTACACCTTC. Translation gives CAGKTGSNYGYTF. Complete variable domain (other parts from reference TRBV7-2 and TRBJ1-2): GAGVSQSPSNKVTEKGKDVELRCDPISGHTALYWYRQSLGQGLEFLIYFQGNSAPDKSGLPSDRFSAERTGGSVSTLTIQRTQQEDSAVYLCAGKTGSNYGYTFGSGTRLTVV.

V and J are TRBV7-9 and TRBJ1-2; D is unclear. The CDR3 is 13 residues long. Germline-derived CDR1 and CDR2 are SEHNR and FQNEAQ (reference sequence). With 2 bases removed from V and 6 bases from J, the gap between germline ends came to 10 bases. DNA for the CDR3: TGTGCCAGCAGCTTATTTAACGGGGATGGCTACACCTTC. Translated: CASSLFNGDGYTF.

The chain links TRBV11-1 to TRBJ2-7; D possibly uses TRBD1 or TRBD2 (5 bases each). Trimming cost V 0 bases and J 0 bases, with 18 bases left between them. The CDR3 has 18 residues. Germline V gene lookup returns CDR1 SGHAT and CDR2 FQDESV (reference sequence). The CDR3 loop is CASSLAWSSAGSSYEQYF. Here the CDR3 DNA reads TGTGCCAGCAGCTTAGCGTGGTCGTCGGCAGGGAGCTCCTACGAGCAGTACTTC.

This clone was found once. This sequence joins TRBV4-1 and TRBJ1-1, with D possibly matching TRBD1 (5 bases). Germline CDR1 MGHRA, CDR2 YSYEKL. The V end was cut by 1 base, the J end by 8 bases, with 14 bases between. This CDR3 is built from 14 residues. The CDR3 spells CASSQGGVYGEAFF. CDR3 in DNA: TGCGCCAGCAGCCAAGGGGGGGTCTACGGGGAAGCTTTCTTT.

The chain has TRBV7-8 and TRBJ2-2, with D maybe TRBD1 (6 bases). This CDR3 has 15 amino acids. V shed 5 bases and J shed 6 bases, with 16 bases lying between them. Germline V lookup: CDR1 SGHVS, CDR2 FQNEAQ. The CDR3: CASSDRDKGPGELFF. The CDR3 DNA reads TGTGCCAGCAGCGACCGGGACAAAGGACCCGGGGAGCTGTTTTTT.